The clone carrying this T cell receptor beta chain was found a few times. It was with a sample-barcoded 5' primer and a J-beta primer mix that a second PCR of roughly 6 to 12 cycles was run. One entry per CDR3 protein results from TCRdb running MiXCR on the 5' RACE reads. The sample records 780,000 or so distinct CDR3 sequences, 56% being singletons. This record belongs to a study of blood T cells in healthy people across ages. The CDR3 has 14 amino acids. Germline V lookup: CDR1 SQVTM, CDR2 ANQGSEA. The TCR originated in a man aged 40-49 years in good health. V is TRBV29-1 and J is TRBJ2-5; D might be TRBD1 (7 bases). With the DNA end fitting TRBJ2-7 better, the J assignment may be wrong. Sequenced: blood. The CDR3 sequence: CSVPDPGGSYEQYF. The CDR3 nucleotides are TGCAGCGTCCCCGACCCAGGGGGGTCCTACGAGCAGTACTTC.